These 25 T cell receptor beta chains were all obtained from the same sample, sequenced in a study of regulatory T cells in long-lasting Graves disease. Documented time point: newly diagnosed GD, antithyroid drugs for less than 3 months. With RNA extracted from PBMCs as input, the TCR library was made. Library construction for TCR beta used iRepertoire HTBI primers and Arm-PCR of CDR3 regions. TCRdb analysed the multiplex PCR reads with MiXCR anew, one entry per CDR3 protein. The data show approximately 400,000 distinct CDR3 sequences, with approximately 10% seen just once and 15% to 20% held by the top ten. The data also belong to a second study, concerning T cells in Graves' hyperthyroidism and ophthalmopathy.

Sequencing was performed on peripheral blood mononuclear cells (PBMCs), taken at new diagnosis, from a patient treated with antithyroid drugs. Source of these receptors: a woman aged 18-29 years with Graves disease.

This clonotype was recorded at least ten times. The gene calls are TRBV28 and TRBJ2-1, with TRBD1 as a possible D gene (5 bases). Per the germline V gene, CDR1 is MDHEN and CDR2 is SYDVKM. The CDR3 sequence is 16 residues long. V was clipped by 10 bases and J by 4 bases, with 23 bases between them. In nucleotides, the CDR3 is TGTGCCATCCACCCTCTGACAGCCGGGCAATACAATGAGCAGTTCTTC. Amino acids: CAIHPLTAGQYNEQFF.

This clonotype appeared a few times. The gene calls are TRBV4-1 and TRBJ1-1; no reliable D call. The CDR3 extends over 18 amino acids. With 3 bases removed from V and 0 bases from J, the gap between germline ends came to 20 bases. The germline V gene encodes CDR1 MGHRA and CDR2 YSYEKL. For the CDR3, the DNA is TGCGCCAGCAGCCAGGCATCCGGGGTCCCCTCAATGAACACTGAAGCTTTCTTT. It encodes CASSQASGVPSMNTEAFF.

There are a few counts of this clonotype. The V and J genes are TRBV29-1 and TRBJ2-7, with D unresolved. The V end was cut by 4 bases, the J end by 7 bases, with 14 bases between. CDR3 size: 12 residues. Germline CDR1 reads SQVTM; CDR2 reads ANQGSEA. The CDR3 here is CSVGQSTFEQYF. CDR3 nucleotide sequence: TGCAGCGTTGGACAAAGCACCTTTGAGCAGTACTTC.

This clonotype has at least ten counts. V usage is TRBV5-1 and J usage is TRBJ1-1; D call uncertain. Looked up from germline, CDR1 is SGHRS and CDR2 is YFSETQ. The ends were cut back, 4 bases at V and 10 bases at J, with 29 bases in the middle. This CDR3 has 17 residues. The CDR3 DNA reads as TGCGCCAGCAGCCCTCTACAAGACCTTGGAAAAAAGCTAGGAGCTTTCTTT. Its translation: CASSPLQDLGKKLGAFF.

This clonotype was detected only a few times. The rearrangement uses TRBV20-1 and TRBJ2-1; D uncertain. V dropped 5 bases and J dropped 4 bases, with 15 bases sitting between them. This CDR3 spans 14 amino acids. Germline assignment: CDR1 DFQATT and CDR2 SNEGSKA (reference sequence). The CDR3 nucleotides are TGCAGTGCTGTAACACCCGCCCGATACAATGAGCAGTTCTTC. This gives the protein CSAVTPARYNEQFF.

This clonotype was counted many times. This chain connects TRBV6-1 to TRBJ2-1; no clear D gene. This CDR3 comprises 10 residues. The germline V gene encodes CDR1 MNHNS and CDR2 SASEGT. Deletions cut 8 bases from V and 10 bases from J, with 9 bases between. CDR3 region: CASGLWEQFF. The CDR3 nucleotides are TGTGCCAGCGGCCTGTGGGAGCAGTTCTTC.

This clonotype was counted many times. The chain carries TRBV20-1 and TRBJ2-1, with D perhaps matching TRBD1 or TRBD2 (5 bases each). This CDR3 is built from 16 residues. Germline CDR1 DFQATT, CDR2 SNEGSKA (reference sequence). Deletions cut 3 bases from V and 3 bases from J, with 18 bases between. CDR3 in amino acids: CSASKIEGRFYNEQFF. DNA for the CDR3: TGCAGTGCTAGCAAGATCGAGGGACGTTTCTACAATGAGCAGTTCTTC.

This clonotype was observed a handful of times. The rearrangement joins TRBV9 to TRBJ2-1; 7 bases map to TRBD2. J was trimmed by 8 bases and V by 3 bases; bases with no gene match: 14. Per germline, CDR1 SGDLS and CDR2 YYNGEE. This CDR3 spans 16 amino acids. The CDR3 DNA is TGTGCCAGCAGCGGGTCAAGGATGACTAGCTTCCATGAGCAGTTCTTC. It specifies CASSGSRMTSFHEQFF.

This clonotype was seen repeatedly, ten times or more. CDR3 loop: CASTLGQGGQYF. The CDR3 bases are TGTGCCAGCACTCTAGGACAGGGAGGGCAGTATTTT. The V and J genes are TRBV6-1 and TRBJ2-3, with 8 nucleotides matching TRBD1. The V gene's germline CDR1 is MNHNS and CDR2 SASEGT. This CDR3 has 12 amino acids. The ends lost 7 bases at V and 11 bases at J; junction bases unmatched: 8.

This clonotype was observed many times. J is TRBJ1-2 and V is TRBV19, with a tentative D call TRBD1 (5 bases). The CDR3 contains 15 residues. CDR1 and CDR2 from the germline V gene are LNHDA and SQIVND (reference sequence). Trimming stripped 7 bases from V and 5 bases from J, with 20 bases between. DNA of the CDR3: TGTGCCAGTATTGATGGGGGGTCCTCCTCATATGGCTACACCTTC. It specifies CASIDGGSSSYGYTF.

This clonotype was recorded many times. The J gene is TRBJ1-1, the V gene TRBV6-1, with D hard to call. The CDR3 consists of 13 residues. CDR1 is MNHNS, CDR2 SASEGT, per germline. V dropped 8 bases and J dropped 3 bases, with 13 bases sitting between them. The CDR3 bases are TGTGCCAGCTTAAGGCCCGGGGACACTGAAGCTTTCTTT. This codes for CASLRPGDTEAFF.

The chain's CDR3 is CSVDETGELFF. For the CDR3, the DNA is TGCAGCGTTGACGAGACCGGGGAGCTGTTTTTT. The chain uses TRBV29-1 and TRBJ2-2; D ambiguous. CDR3 length equals 11 residues. Trimming cost V 3 bases and J 5 bases, with 4 bases left between them. CDR1 SQVTM and CDR2 ANQGSEA come from the germline V gene.

This chain uses TRBV29-1 with TRBJ2-1; TRBD2 matches 10 bases. The J segment lost 10 bases and the V segment lost 8 bases, leaving 11 bases of the junction unmatched. The CDR3 length is 13 residues. The germline CDR1 and CDR2 sequences are SQVTM and ANQGSEA. This CDR3 is CSPGVAGGLEQFF. The CDR3 DNA follows: TGCAGCCCTGGGGTAGCGGGAGGCCTCGAGCAGTTCTTC.

Worth noting for this clonotype: A single base separates this from a much larger clone, so it may be a read error. The rearrangement links TRBV12-3 or TRBV12-4 to TRBJ2-2; 10 bases match TRBD2. V was pared by 5 bases and J by 4 bases, with 4 bases of the junction left unmatched. The CDR3 runs 15 residues. The CDR3 loop is CASSEREGGTGELFF. The CDR3 DNA is TGTGCCAGCAGTGAGCGGGAGGGTGGCACCGGGGAGCTGTTTTTT.

The chain combines TRBV9 with TRBJ2-2; unclear D gene. CDR3 length equals 13 residues. CDR1 is SGDLS and CDR2 is YYNGEE in the germline V gene. V was clipped by 0 bases and J by 7 bases, with 7 bases between them. CDR3 region: CASSVDWSGELFF. The CDR3 region has the DNA TGTGCCAGCAGCGTAGATTGGAGCGGGGAGCTGTTTTTT.

This CDR3 is CASSLAVSETFF. CDR3 bases: TGTGCCAGCAGCTTAGCTGTCTCGGAGACTTTCTTT. The V call is TRBV7-2, the J call TRBJ1-1; D ambiguous. The CDR3 covers 12 residues. CDR1 SGHTA and CDR2 FQGNSA come from the germline V gene. Trimming pared 0 bases from V and 12 bases from J, leaving 11 bases between.

This clonotype was counted only a few times. This chain links TRBV4-2 with TRBJ1-1; no definite D call. V was shortened by 0 bases and J by 1 base, with 9 bases between the two germline ends. CDR1 and CDR2 from the germline V gene are LGHNA and YNFKEQ. The CDR3 sequence is 15 residues long. The CDR3 is CASSQDREKNTEAFF. The CDR3 coding sequence is TGTGCCAGCAGCCAAGATCGGGAGAAGAACACTGAAGCTTTCTTT.

The chain joins TRBV29-1 to TRBJ1-1; D remains unclear. Trimming removed 6 bases from V and 5 bases from J, with 16 bases in between. This CDR3 contains 13 residues. CDR1 SQVTM and CDR2 ANQGSEA come from the germline V gene. In DNA, the CDR3 is TGCAGCGTCGGACCTAGACCGGTGACTGAAGCTTTCTTT. Protein product: CSVGPRPVTEAFF.

V and J are TRBV5-4 and TRBJ2-5; 7 positions match TRBD1. With V trimmed by 0 bases and J by 3 bases, 5 bases remained unmatched. CDR3 length: 15 residues. Germline CDR1 is SGHNT and CDR2 is YYREEE (reference sequence). For the CDR3, the DNA is TGTGCCAGCAGCTTGGGGCTCGACAGGGAAGAGACCCAGTACTTC. It encodes CASSLGLDREETQYF.

This clonotype has a count of ten or more. The CDR3 here is CASSLKLGRASGNTIYF. DNA of the CDR3: TGTGCCAGCAGTTTAAAGTTGGGCAGGGCCTCTGGAAACACCATATATTTT. This rearrangement joins TRBV12-3 or TRBV12-4 to TRBJ1-3; tentatively, D is TRBD1 (5 bases). The CDR3 runs to 17 residues. Trimming pared 2 bases from V and 0 bases from J, leaving 14 bases between.

This clonotype has ten or more counts. The genes are TRBV28 and TRBJ2-7, with D possibly being TRBD1 (5 bases). V lost 0 bases and J lost 5, with 14 bases in between. Germline loops: CDR1 MDHEN, CDR2 SYDVKM. There are 15 residues in the CDR3. The CDR3 here is CASSLWQVRQNEQYF. For the CDR3, the DNA is TGTGCCAGCAGTTTATGGCAGGTGCGACAGAACGAGCAGTACTTC.

This clonotype has more than one count but fewer than ten. The V gene is TRBV6-1, the J gene TRBJ2-6; perhaps TRBD1 as D (5 bases). The length of the CDR3 is 16 residues. From germline, CDR1 is MNHNS and CDR2 SASEGT. V gave up 5 bases and J gave up 2 bases, with 13 bases separating them. The CDR3 spells CASSLIPGTGANVLTF. CDR3 sequence (DNA): TGTGCCAGCAGTCTAATTCCAGGGACTGGGGCCAACGTCCTGACTTTC.

This clonotype appeared many times. The chain couples TRBV10-3 to TRBJ1-1, with 7 positions matching TRBD1. CDR1 ENHRY and CDR2 SYGVKD come from the germline V gene. The CDR3 runs to 17 residues. With 0 bases clipped from V and 1 base from J, the junction kept 8 bases outside the gene matches. CDR3 DNA: TGTGCCATCAGTGAGTCGAATTTTGGGACAGCGAACACTGAAGCTTTCTTT. This gives the protein CAISESNFGTANTEAFF.

This clonotype was observed many times. This chain links TRBV20-1 with TRBJ2-4, with TRBD2 matching 7 bases. This CDR3 region has 16 residues. Germline V gene data show CDR1 as DFQATT and CDR2 as SNEGSKA (reference sequence). Trimming took 1 base from V and 0 from J; bases not matched to a gene: 6. The DNA of the CDR3 is TGCAGTGCTAGAGGGGGGGGAGAGCAAGCCAAAAACATTCAGTACTTC. Translated: CSARGGGEQAKNIQYF.

This clonotype has only a few counts. This chain uses TRBV10-3 with TRBJ2-1; tentative D call: TRBD1 (6 bases). Germline V gene lookup returns CDR1 ENHRY and CDR2 SYGVKD. Trimming left V 4 bases short and J 0 bases short, with 10 bases between. There are 15 residues in the CDR3. CDR3 residues: CAISGQASSYNEQFF. As DNA, the CDR3 is TGTGCCATCAGTGGACAGGCGAGCTCCTACAATGAGCAGTTCTTC.